This T cell receptor beta chain was recovered during a study of Graves' ophthalmopathy and Graves' hyperthyroidism. Study-wide points: The 13-signature model separated ophthalmopathy from stable hyperthyroidism at approximately 91% sensitivity and roughly 80% specificity.

Researchers took RNA transcripts and amplified TCR beta CDR3 regions from them. The first round was an RT-PCR with HTBI primers, and the second round was a multiplex PCR. TCRdb used MiXCR to reprocess the multiplex PCR reads, holding one entry per CDR3 protein. The sample includes about 500,000 distinct CDR3 sequences, 13% to 15% of them seen just once. Ten or more counts support this clonotype. Its antigen remains unidentified. Uncontrolled infections, pregnancy, lactation or other autoimmune diseases led to patient exclusion. Clinical symptoms, serum thyroxine, TRAb, thyroid ultrasound and orbital computed tomography formed the basis of diagnosis. PBMCs stemmed from more than 9.5 ml of fresh peripheral blood. This CDR3 spans 15 amino acids. Losses at the gene ends were 2 bases for V and 0 bases for J; bases not matched to a gene: 4. Germline V gene sequence: CDR1 GTSNPN, CDR2 SVGIG (reference sequence).

The chain uses TRBV30 and TRBJ2-5; 9 bases match TRBD1. The sample comprised blood. The source is a woman aged 25 to 39 with Graves' ophthalmopathy. The CDR3 DNA reads as TGTGCCTGGAGTTCGGGACAGGGTCACCAAGAGACCCAGTACTTC. Translation gives CAWSSGQGHQETQYF.